This TCR beta chain was sequenced in a study of blood T cell repertoires in COVID-19 (dated by TCRdb to about 2020). Background for the entire study: Samples from collaborators originated in the United States, Italy and Spain and spanned both the acute and convalescent phases of COVID-19. The prospective study material was composed of cDNA or gDNA derived from T cells, B-cell-depleted T cells, or PBMCs. Subjects who had been exposed to COVID-19, were actively infected with it, or had recovered from it provided the deeply sampled blood TCRbeta repertoires that made up the dataset. A freely available public database, intended as a resource for researchers studying the immune response to SARS-CoV-2, is where the repertoires were released. The samples were drawn from two sources: the first 160 participants of the ongoing ImmuneRACE study, and some 1,300 subjects contributed by 6 global collaborators. Sample metadata almost always included a de-identified subject ID, COVID-19 status, age in years and sex. Where HLA class I and class II types were available, the types were taken from metadata supplied by the sample provider, not from assay-based typing. Beyond this particular receptor, the publication reports: The amount of clinical and demographic metadata varied by source and participant and was provided uncurated.

Regarding this clone: This clone's antigen is unknown. No base quality values were provided; no much bigger clone lies one nucleotide off.

Whole blood was collected in K2EDTA tubes by collaborating institutions according to the institutions' own protocols. For TCRbeta analysis, collaborators shipped samples in one of three forms: frozen whole blood, isolated PBMCs, or DNA extracted from either of those sample types. The immunoSEQ Assay, a bias-controlled multiplex PCR, was used to amplify TCRbeta CDR3 regions from genomic DNA. The study's processing was this. Nucleated cell counts per sample were estimated from amplification of reference gene primers within the assay. Sequence reads were collapsed and filtered to measure the absolute abundance of every unique TCRbeta CDR3 rearrangement. Productive Simpson clonality was computed per sample as the square root of Simpson's diversity index over productive rearrangements. TCRdb re-hosts the immuneACCESS table, in-frame sequences only. Its copies lack some clones; in the studies checked, an unresolved V gene accounts for under half of them, and the cause for the rest is not known. V and J calls and clone size are as listed in that table; D and trimming were resolved from the DNA. Present in this sample are 110,000 or so clones, about three quarters of which were seen just once. Around 4.2% of the sample lies in the top ten.

Including cysteine and phenylalanine, the CDR3 has 16 amino acids. The kept DNA is CDR3 alone, 48 bases in frame from the first base. CDR1 and CDR2 are read off the germline V gene as SGHTA and FQGNSA. V loses 5 bases at its end and J loses 7 bases; junction bases beyond the gene matches: 10. Rearrangement joined TRBV7-2 to TRBJ2-1; 11 junctional bases match TRBD2. The TCR originated in a human donor in a cohort sampled during active or convalescent COVID-19. Input material: peripheral blood. The DNA sequence reads TGTGCCAGCAGCCATGAGGTGGCTAGCGGGGGGAATGAGCAGTTCTTC. This encodes CASSHEVASGGNEQFF. With all but the CDR3 taken from the reference TRBV7-2 and TRBJ2-1 genes, the full variable domain is: GAGVSQSPSNKVTEKGKDVELRCDPISGHTALYWYRQSLGQGLEFLIYFQGNSAPDKSGLPSDRFSAERTGGSVSTLTIQRTQQEDSAVYLCASSHEVASGGNEQFFGPGTRLTVL.